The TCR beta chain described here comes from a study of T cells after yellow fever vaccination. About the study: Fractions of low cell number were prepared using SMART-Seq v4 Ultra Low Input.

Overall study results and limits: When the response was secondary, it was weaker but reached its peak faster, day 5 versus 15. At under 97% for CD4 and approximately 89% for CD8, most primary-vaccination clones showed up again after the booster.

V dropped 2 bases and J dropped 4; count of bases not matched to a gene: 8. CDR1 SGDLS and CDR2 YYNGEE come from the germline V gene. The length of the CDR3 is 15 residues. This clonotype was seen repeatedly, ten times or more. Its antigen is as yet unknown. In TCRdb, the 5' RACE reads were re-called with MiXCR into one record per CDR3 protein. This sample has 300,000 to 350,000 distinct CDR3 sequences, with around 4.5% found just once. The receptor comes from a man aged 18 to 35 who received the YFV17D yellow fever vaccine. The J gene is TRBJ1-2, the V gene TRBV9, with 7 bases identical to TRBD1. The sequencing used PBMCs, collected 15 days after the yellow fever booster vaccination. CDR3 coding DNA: TGTGCCAGCAGCGTGGCGGGACAGCCTCGCTATGGCTACACCTTC. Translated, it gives CASSVAGQPRYGYTF.